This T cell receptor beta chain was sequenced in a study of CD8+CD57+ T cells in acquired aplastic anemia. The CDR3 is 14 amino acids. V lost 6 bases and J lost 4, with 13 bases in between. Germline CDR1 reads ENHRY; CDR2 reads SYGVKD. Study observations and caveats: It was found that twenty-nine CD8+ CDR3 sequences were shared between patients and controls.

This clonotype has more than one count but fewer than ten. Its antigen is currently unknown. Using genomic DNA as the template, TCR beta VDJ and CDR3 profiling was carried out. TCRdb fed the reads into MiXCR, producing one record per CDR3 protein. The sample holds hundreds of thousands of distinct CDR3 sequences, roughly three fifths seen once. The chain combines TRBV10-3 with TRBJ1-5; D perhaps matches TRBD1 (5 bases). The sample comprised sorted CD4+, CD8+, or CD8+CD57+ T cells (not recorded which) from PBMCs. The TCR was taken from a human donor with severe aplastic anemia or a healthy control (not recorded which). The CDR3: CAIRPGLPNQPQHF. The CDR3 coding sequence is TGTGCCATCAGGCCGGGACTTCCGAATCAGCCCCAGCATTTT.